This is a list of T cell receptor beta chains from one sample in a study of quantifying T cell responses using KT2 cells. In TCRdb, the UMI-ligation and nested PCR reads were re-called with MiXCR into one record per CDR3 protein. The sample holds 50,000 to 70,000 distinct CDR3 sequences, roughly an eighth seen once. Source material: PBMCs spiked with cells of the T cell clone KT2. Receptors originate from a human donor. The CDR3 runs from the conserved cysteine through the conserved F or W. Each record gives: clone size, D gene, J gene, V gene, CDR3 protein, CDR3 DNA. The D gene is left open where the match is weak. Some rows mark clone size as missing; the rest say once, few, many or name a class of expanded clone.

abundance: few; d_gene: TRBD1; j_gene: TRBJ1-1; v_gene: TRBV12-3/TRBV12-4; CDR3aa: CASRDRANTEAFF; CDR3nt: TGTGCCAGCAGGGACAGGGCCAACACTGAAGCTTTCTTT
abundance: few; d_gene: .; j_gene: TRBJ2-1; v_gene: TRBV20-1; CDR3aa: CSAETGTSYNEQFF; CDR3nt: TGCAGTGCTGAGACTGGGACCTCCTACAATGAGCAGTTCTTC
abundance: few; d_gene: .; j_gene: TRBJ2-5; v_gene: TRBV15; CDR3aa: CATSRDWGETQYF; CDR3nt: TGTGCCACCAGCAGAGATTGGGGAGAGACCCAGTACTTC
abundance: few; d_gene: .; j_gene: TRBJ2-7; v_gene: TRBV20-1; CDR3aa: CSARSPRVNEEQYF; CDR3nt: TGCAGTGCTAGGAGCCCACGTGTGAATGAGGAGCAGTACTTC
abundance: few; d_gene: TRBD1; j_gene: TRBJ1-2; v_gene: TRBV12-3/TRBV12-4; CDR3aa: CASSLDRELGYTF; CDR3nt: TGTGCCAGCAGTTTGGACAGGGAGCTCGGCTACACCTTC
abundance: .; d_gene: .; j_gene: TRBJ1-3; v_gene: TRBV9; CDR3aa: CASSVVPEGATGNTIYF; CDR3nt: TGTGCCAGCAGCGTAGTTCCGGAAGGGGCAACTGGAAACACCATATATTTT
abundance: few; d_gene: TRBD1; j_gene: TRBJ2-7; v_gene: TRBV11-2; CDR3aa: CASSTPHRGLYEQYF; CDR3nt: TGTGCCAGCAGCACCCCCCACAGGGGGCTATACGAGCAGTACTTC
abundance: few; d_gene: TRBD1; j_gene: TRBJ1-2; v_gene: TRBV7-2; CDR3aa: CASSGRTGANYGYTF; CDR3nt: TGTGCCAGCAGCGGCCGGACAGGAGCTAACTATGGCTACACCTTC
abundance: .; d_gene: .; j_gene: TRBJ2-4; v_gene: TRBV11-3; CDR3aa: CASRPNGVKNIQYF; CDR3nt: TGTGCCAGCAGACCAAACGGGGTTAAAAACATTCAGTACTTC
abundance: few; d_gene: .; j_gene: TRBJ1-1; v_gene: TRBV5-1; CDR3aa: CASSLGPSNTEAFF; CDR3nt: TGCGCCAGCAGCTTGGGGCCGTCAAACACTGAAGCTTTCTTT
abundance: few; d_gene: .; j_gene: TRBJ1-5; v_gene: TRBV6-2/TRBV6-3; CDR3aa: CASRTEFYQPQHF; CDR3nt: TGTGCCAGCAGGACGGAGTTCTATCAGCCCCAGCATTTT